Presented here are 18 T cell receptor beta chains from one specimen sequenced in a study of blood T cell repertoires in COVID-19. Assay used: immunoSEQ multiplex PCR; TCRdb lists only in-frame clones, some missing. Among 400,000 to 500,000 clones, approximately 90% were seen once, and the ten largest hold 1.4%. The source material was PBMCs or T cells enriched from blood (not recorded which). All receptors come from a woman between 18 and 29 years old who had been exposed to COVID-19.

V gene TRBV21-1 combines with J gene TRBJ1-2; the D call of TRBD1 is as the table states it, not checked on the DNA. TRBV21-1 is given as a pseudogene. The CDR3 runs to 15 residues. The CDR3 here is CASYIRTGYNYGYTF. CDR3 nucleotide sequence: TGTGCCAGCTATATTAGGACAGGATATAACTATGGCTACACCTTC.

This clone has just one count. The V and J genes are TRBV10-3 and TRBJ1-1, with D perhaps matching TRBD1 (6 bases). V gave up 4 bases and J gave up 0 bases, with 15 bases separating them. CDR1 is ENHRY and CDR2 is SYGVKD in the germline V gene. The CDR3 is 16 amino acids. The CDR3 spells CAISVGTPDLNTEAFF. CDR3 DNA sequence: TGTGCCATCAGTGTCGGGACACCTGACCTGAACACTGAAGCTTTCTTT.

There are a few counts of this clone. This chain uses TRBV23-1 with TRBJ2-7, with 8 nucleotides matching TRBD1. TRBV23-1 is labeled an ORF, and its function is uncertain. Trimming removed 3 bases from V and 6 bases from J; junction bases left unmatched: 16. CDR3 length equals 17 residues. The CDR3 DNA reads as TGCGCCAGCAGTCACCCCCAGAAAAAGGACAGGGCGGGCGAGCAGTACTTC. Translation gives CASSHPQKKDRAGEQYF.

The chain uses TRBV11-2 and TRBJ2-4, with D maybe TRBD1 (5 bases). The germline V gene encodes CDR1 SGHAT and CDR2 FQNNGV. V gave up 1 base and J gave up 13 bases, with 14 bases separating them. The CDR3 sequence is 13 residues long. The CDR3 reads CASSLGGSSDQYF. The CDR3 DNA sequence: TGTGCCAGCAGCTTAGGGGGCTCATCGGACCAGTACTTC.

This chain links TRBV3-1 (or the pseudogene TRBV3-2) with TRBJ2-5, with D possibly TRBD1 on 6 matching bases. The ends were cut back, 0 bases at V and 5 bases at J, with 19 bases in the middle. The CDR3 is 17 residues long. The V gene's germline CDR1 is LGHDT and CDR2 YNNKEL (reference sequence). CDR3 region: CASSQDLMQGQGETQYF. For the CDR3, the DNA is TGTGCCAGCAGCCAAGATTTGATGCAGGGGCAGGGGGAGACCCAGTACTTC.

This chain links TRBV7-8 with TRBJ1-5; 9 positions match TRBD1. The V segment lost 1 base and the J segment 3 bases; nucleotides outside the gene matches: 4. Germline CDR1 is SGHVS and CDR2 is FQNEAQ. This CDR3 comprises 16 residues. CDR3 protein: CASSLGYRGLNQPQHF. CDR3 in DNA: TGTGCCAGCAGCTTAGGATACAGGGGGCTCAATCAGCCCCAGCATTTT.

The chain carries TRBV4-3 and TRBJ1-2, with D perhaps matching TRBD1 (6 bases). The V gene's germline CDR1 is LGHNA and CDR2 YSLEER. Between the trimmed V and J ends, which lost 3 bases and 2 bases, there was a span of 13 bases. The CDR3 length is 15 residues. This chain's CDR3 is CASSQGQVLNYGYTF. CDR3 bases: TGCGCCAGCAGCCAGGGACAAGTACTCAACTATGGCTACACCTTC.

The V call is TRBV20-1, the J call TRBJ1-5; TRBD1 agrees at 8 bases. The V gene end was trimmed by 3 bases and the J gene end by 6 bases; junction bases not matched to a gene: 7. Germline V gene sequence: CDR1 DFQATT, CDR2 SNEGSKA (reference sequence). CDR3 size: 14 residues. The CDR3 loop is CSASGGQGGQPQHF. The CDR3 region has the DNA TGCAGTGCTAGTGGAGGACAGGGCGGTCAGCCCCAGCATTTT.

V is TRBV3-1 (or the pseudogene TRBV3-2) and J is TRBJ1-4; D is possibly TRBD1 (5 bases). Between the trimmed V and J ends, which lost 1 base and 2 bases, there was a span of 14 bases. The germline CDR1 and CDR2 sequences are LGHDT and YNNKEL (reference sequence). The CDR3 has 17 amino acids. CDR3 nucleotide sequence: TGTGCCAGCAGCCAAGTCGGTAGGGGTCGCACTAATGAAAAACTGTTTTTT. Translating gives CASSQVGRGRTNEKLFF.

The gene calls are TRBV18 and TRBJ1-4; D not certain. V lost 0 bases to trimming and J lost 10 bases, with 6 bases between them. The germline V gene encodes CDR1 KGHSH and CDR2 LQKENI. The CDR3 runs 12 residues. The CDR3 sequence is CASSPPGGKLFF. The CDR3 nucleotides are TGTGCCAGCTCACCACCCGGAGGAAAACTGTTTTTT.

The chain links TRBV19 to TRBJ2-3, with D perhaps matching TRBD2 (6 bases). Trimming took 4 bases from V and 6 from J, leaving 20 bases between them. Germline V lookup: CDR1 LNHDA, CDR2 SQIVND (reference sequence). This CDR3 spans 16 amino acids. This chain's CDR3 is CASSRSTASGGDTQYF. The CDR3 DNA sequence: TGTGCCAGTAGTAGGTCAACTGCAAGCGGAGGGGATACGCAGTATTTT.

This clone showed up just a few times. The chain links TRBV4-2 to TRBJ2-1, with TRBD2 identical over 8 bases. In germline, CDR1 is LGHNA, CDR2 YNFKEQ. With V trimmed by 3 bases and J by 2 bases, 3 bases remained unmatched. CDR3 length: 15 amino acids. The CDR3 nucleotides read TGTGCCAGCAGCCAGATAGCGGGACCCTACAATGAGCAGTTCTTC. Protein: CASSQIAGPYNEQFF.

This chain connects TRBV5-4 to TRBJ2-5; 12 nucleotides align to TRBD2. The CDR3 is made up of 16 amino acids. CDR1 SGHNT and CDR2 YYREEE come from the germline V gene (reference sequence). The V gene end was trimmed by 5 bases and the J gene end by 2 bases; junction bases not matched to a gene: 7. The CDR3 loop reads CASSTSLAGGQETQYF. For the CDR3, the DNA is TGTGCCAGCAGTACTAGCCTAGCGGGGGGGCAAGAGACCCAGTACTTC.

This chain connects TRBV5-6 to TRBJ2-4; the D gene is possibly TRBD1 (6 bases). V lost 4 bases and J lost 6, with 14 bases in between. Germline-derived CDR1 and CDR2 are SGHDT and YYEEEE. The CDR3 covers 14 residues. CDR3 bases: TGTGCCAGCAGCCCCAACAGGGATGGAAACATTCAGTACTTC. Protein sequence: CASSPNRDGNIQYF.

This clone was seen a few times. Other nucleotide sequences from this sample produce the same CDR3. The chain employs TRBV3-1 (or the pseudogene TRBV3-2) and TRBJ2-7; D ambiguous. The CDR3 consists of 11 residues. The V gene lost 3 bases and the J gene lost 4 bases, with 4 bases spanning the gap. Germline CDR1 and CDR2: LGHDT and YNNKEL (reference sequence). CDR3 protein: CASSQAYEQYF. The CDR3 DNA follows: TGTGCCAGCAGCCAGGCTTACGAGCAGTACTTC.

The chain has TRBV28 and TRBJ2-7; D may be TRBD2 (6 bases). The germline CDR1 and CDR2 sequences are MDHEN and SYDVKM. CDR3 length equals 15 residues. V was clipped by 2 bases and J by 0 bases, with 11 bases between them. CDR3 residues: CASSLRAGSSYEQYF. Written as DNA, the CDR3 is TGTGCCAGCAGTTTAAGGGCGGGGAGCTCCTACGAGCAGTACTTC. Using reference TRBV28 and TRBJ2-7 for the parts outside the CDR3, the full variable domain is DVKVTQSSRYLVKRTGEKVFLECVQDMDHENMFWYRQDPGLGLRLIYFSYDVKMKEKGDIPEGYSVSREKKERFSLILESASTNQTSMYLCASSLRAGSSYEQYFGPGTRLTVT.

This chain uses TRBV5-6 with TRBJ2-1; TRBD2 matches at 10 bases. Germline-derived CDR1 and CDR2 are SGHDT and YYEEEE. The trim removed 1 base at V and 6 bases at J, leaving 4 bases unmatched. CDR3 size: 15 residues. CDR3 in DNA: TGTGCCAGCAGCTTGTCGAGCGGGGGGGCCAATGAGCAGTTCTTC. Amino acids: CASSLSSGGANEQFF.

This clone was observed a single time. V is TRBV28 and J is TRBJ1-1, with 9 bases aligning to TRBD1. The CDR3 consists of 15 residues. Germline CDR1 reads MDHEN; CDR2 reads SYDVKM. V was pared by 6 bases and J by 4 bases, with 9 bases of the junction left unmatched. The CDR3 nucleotides read TGTGCCAGCAGCTCACAGGGGGCGGGAGGCACTGAAGCTTTCTTT. This sequence encodes CASSSQGAGGTEAFF. Variable domain in full (rest from reference TRBV28 and TRBJ1-1): DVKVTQSSRYLVKRTGEKVFLECVQDMDHENMFWYRQDPGLGLRLIYFSYDVKMKEKGDIPEGYSVSREKKERFSLILESASTNQTSMYLCASSSQGAGGTEAFFGQGTRLTVV.